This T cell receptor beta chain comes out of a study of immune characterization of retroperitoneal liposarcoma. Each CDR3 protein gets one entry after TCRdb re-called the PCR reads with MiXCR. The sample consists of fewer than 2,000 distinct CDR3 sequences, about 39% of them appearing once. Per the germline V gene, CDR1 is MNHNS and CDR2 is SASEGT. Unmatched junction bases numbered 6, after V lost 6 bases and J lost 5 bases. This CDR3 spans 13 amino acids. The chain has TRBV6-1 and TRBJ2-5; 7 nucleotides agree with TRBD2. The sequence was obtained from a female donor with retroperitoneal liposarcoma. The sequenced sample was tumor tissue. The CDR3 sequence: CASSLGGWETQYF. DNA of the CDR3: TGTGCCAGCAGCCTGGGGGGGTGGGAGACCCAGTACTTC.